The 18 T cell receptor beta chains given below trace back to one sample, sequenced in a study of CDR3 diversity in severe acne. TCRdb recomputed calls from the PCR reads with MiXCR, one row per CDR3 protein. The data contain around 83,000 distinct CDR3 sequences, roughly 49% of them singletons. Material: blood. These TCRs come from a male donor with severe acne vulgaris.

The V gene is TRBV6-5, the J gene TRBJ1-4; no firm D call. Germline V gives CDR1 MNHEY, CDR2 SVGAGI. V lost 0 bases, J lost 8 bases, and 10 bases lay in between. The CDR3 extends over 14 amino acids. The CDR3 nucleotides are TGTGCCAGCAGTTACTCTCTGTTGCGGGAAAAACTGTTTTTT. Protein sequence: CASSYSLLREKLFF.

This sequence joins TRBV9 and TRBJ2-7; TRBD1 or TRBD2 may be the D gene (6 bases each). The CDR3 contains 15 residues. V dropped 9 bases and J dropped 3 bases, with 22 bases sitting between them. The germline gives CDR1 SGDLS, CDR2 YYNGEE. The CDR3 coding sequence is TGTGCCACCAGTGATGCGGACGGGGGCCGCTACGAGCAGTACTTC. Amino acids: CATSDADGGRYEQYF.

The chain uses TRBV11-2 and TRBJ1-5, with D maybe TRBD1 (6 bases). V was shortened by 5 bases and J by 5 bases, with 16 bases between the two germline ends. The length of the CDR3 is 15 residues. CDR1 and CDR2 from the germline V gene are SGHAT and FQNNGV. CDR3 sequence: CASSQARGWDQPQHF. The CDR3 coding sequence is TGTGCCAGCAGCCAAGCCAGGGGTTGGGATCAGCCCCAGCATTTT.

This chain joins TRBV12-3 or TRBV12-4 and TRBJ1-2; D remains unclear. V was clipped by 5 bases and J by 3 bases, with 19 bases between them. The CDR3 runs 16 residues. The CDR3 nucleotides are TGTGCCAGCAGTCCTATTATGTTGGGGTCCTACTATGGCTACACCTTC. Amino acids: CASSPIMLGSYYGYTF.

The CDR3 sequence: CASSPGRSGANVLTF. The CDR3 nucleotides are TGTGCCAGCAGTCCGGGGAGGTCTGGGGCCAACGTCCTGACTTTC. The chain links TRBV25-1 to TRBJ2-6; maybe TRBD2 (6 bases). Germline V lookup: CDR1 MGHDK, CDR2 SYGVNS. CDR3 length equals 15 residues. V dropped 5 bases and J dropped 1 base, with 9 bases sitting between them. Variable domain in full (rest from reference TRBV25-1 and TRBJ2-6): EADIYQTPRYLVIGTGKKITLECSQTMGHDKMYWYQQDPGMELHLIHYSYGVNSTEKGDLSSESTVSRIRTEHFPLTLESARPSHTSQYLCASSPGRSGANVLTFGAGSRLTVL.

This clonotype has ten or more counts. This rearrangement joins TRBV20-1 to TRBJ2-7, with 10 bases aligning to TRBD2. The CDR3 is 16 residues long. V gave up 2 bases and J gave up 5 bases; unmatched junction bases: 12. Germline V gene data show CDR1 as DFQATT and CDR2 as SNEGSKA (reference sequence). This CDR3 is CSARKHPSGSWNEQYF. The CDR3, as DNA: TGCAGTGCTAGAAAGCACCCTAGCGGGAGCTGGAACGAGCAGTACTTC.

In its sample, this clonotype was seen many times. The chain employs TRBV25-1 and TRBJ1-4; no clear D gene. V was trimmed by 4 bases and J by 8 bases, leaving 14 bases between them. This CDR3 spans 14 amino acids. The germline CDR1 and CDR2 sequences are MGHDK and SYGVNS. For the CDR3, the DNA is TGTGCCAGCAGTGCGGGTGGTGAGTGGGAAAAACTGTTTTTT. Its translation is CASSAGGEWEKLFF.

V and J are TRBV20-1 and TRBJ2-7; 11 bases are a match to TRBD2. The length of the CDR3 is 13 residues. Germline V lookup: CDR1 DFQATT, CDR2 SNEGSKA (reference sequence). Unmatched junction bases numbered 6, after V lost 5 bases and J lost 6 bases. The CDR3, as DNA: TGCAGTGCTCCAACTAGCGGGAGAGTCGAGCAGTACTTC. It specifies CSAPTSGRVEQYF.

This clonotype was recorded many times. The DNA of the CDR3 is TGCGCCAGCAGCTTGGAAGCGGGAGGTTCCTACGAGCAGTACGTC. As protein: CASSLEAGGSYEQYV. This chain uses TRBV5-1 with TRBJ2-7; 9 nucleotides match TRBD2. Per germline, CDR1 SGHRS and CDR2 YFSETQ. The CDR3 runs to 15 residues. The ends lost 0 bases at V and 1 base at J; junction bases unmatched: 2.

The chain couples TRBV6-2 or TRBV6-3 to TRBJ2-7; 10 bases fit TRBD1. V lost 5 bases and J lost 3; bases outside the gene matches: 4. The CDR3 has 14 amino acids. CDR1 is MNHEY and CDR2 is SVGEGT in the germline V gene. The CDR3 coding sequence is TGTGCCAGCAGTACGTGGACAGGGGGCTACGAGCAGTACTTC. This sequence encodes CASSTWTGGYEQYF.

The rearrangement links TRBV11-2 to TRBJ2-7; 13 bases line up with TRBD2. This CDR3 contains 17 residues. Per the germline V gene, CDR1 is SGHAT and CDR2 is FQNNGV. V lost 6 bases, J lost 0 bases, and 8 bases stayed unmatched. CDR3 residues: CASRALAGGKSSYEQYF. CDR3 nucleotide sequence: TGTGCCAGCAGGGCACTAGCGGGAGGGAAAAGCTCCTACGAGCAGTACTTC.

The gene calls are TRBV10-3 and TRBJ2-7; 10 nucleotides align to TRBD2. CDR3 length equals 17 residues. J gave up 3 bases and V 3 bases, and 11 bases lay outside the gene matches. Looked up from germline, CDR1 is ENHRY and CDR2 is SYGVKD. As DNA, the CDR3 is TGTGCCATCAGTGAATTAGGGTCGGAGCGGGAGGGCTACGAGCAGTACTTC. Its protein is CAISELGSEREGYEQYF.

This clonotype was seen a handful of times. V and J are TRBV10-3 and TRBJ2-2; 8 positions match TRBD1. Germline V gene sequence: CDR1 ENHRY, CDR2 SYGVKD. The CDR3 contains 16 residues. V dropped 3 bases and J dropped 1; count of bases not matched to a gene: 4. CDR3 sequence reads: CAISETGTGNTGELFF. The CDR3 coding sequence is TGTGCCATCAGTGAAACCGGGACAGGGAACACCGGGGAGCTGTTTTTT.

As DNA, the CDR3 is TGCAGTGCTACTAATTCGGGAGCTTTCTTT. It encodes CSATNSGAFF. The J gene is TRBJ1-1, the V gene TRBV20-1, with D unresolved. In germline, CDR1 is DFQATT, CDR2 SNEGSKA (reference sequence). V was trimmed by 4 bases and J by 10 bases, leaving 10 bases between them. The CDR3 runs to 10 residues.

This clonotype was observed a handful of times. A much bigger clone sits one base away, suggesting this may be a read error. The V gene is TRBV5-1, the J gene TRBJ2-7; D perhaps matches TRBD2 (7 bases). This CDR3 has 14 amino acids. Looked up from germline, CDR1 is SGHRS and CDR2 is YFSETQ. V dropped 0 bases and J dropped 6 bases, with 13 bases sitting between them. The CDR3 coding sequence is TGCGCCAGCAGCTTGGAAGGGGGGGGCGGCGAGCAGTACTTC. Amino acid sequence: CASSLEGGGGEQYF.

At least ten counts were recorded for this clonotype. The chain uses TRBV24-1 and TRBJ2-5; the match to TRBD1 covers 8 bases. From germline, CDR1 is KGHDR and CDR2 SFDVKD. CDR3 length: 16 amino acids. The junction had 13 bases not matched to a gene; V was cut back by 5 bases and J by 6 bases. The CDR3 DNA reads as TGTGCCACCAGTGGGCCCGGACAGGGTTTAGAAAAGACCCAGTACTTC. Its protein product is CATSGPGQGLEKTQYF.

This chain links TRBV10-1 with TRBJ1-5, with TRBD1 as a possible D gene (5 bases). The CDR3 extends over 14 amino acids. The germline CDR1 and CDR2 sequences are WNHNN and SYGVQD (reference sequence). V was shortened by 7 bases and J by 4 bases, with 14 bases between the two germline ends. This CDR3 reads CASKLGQGNQPQHF. In DNA form, the CDR3 reads TGCGCCAGCAAACTGGGCCAGGGTAATCAGCCCCAGCATTTT.

Comments on this clonotype: The CDR3 end shows no conserved phenylalanine or tryptophan, and so a read error is likely. The gene calls are TRBV6-4 and TRBJ2-1; 7 bases line up with TRBD2. The germline CDR1 and CDR2 sequences are MRHNA and SNTAGT. Trimming at V came to 4 bases and at J to 8 bases, leaving 8 bases not matched to a gene. This CDR3 is 14 amino acids long. CDR3 loop: CASSASGTTYEQFL. The CDR3 nucleotides read TGTGCCAGCAGTGCGTCTGGGACTACATATGAGCAGTTCCTC.